The clone carrying this T cell receptor (beta chain) occurred many times. Its target is not known. The record originates from a study of T cell repertoires in cytomegalovirus infection. Study summary: CMV infection and matching HLA type were both indicated by public TCR beta signatures.

Findings and limits, study-wide: Summed public TCR beta family frequency identified CMV carriers bearing the relevant HLA. Across the ex vivo response, the dominant clonotypes were HLA-C-restricted CMV-specific TCR beta clonotypes.

TCRdb reanalysed the reads using MiXCR and keeps one entry per CDR3 protein. Seen here are some 400,000 distinct CDR3 sequences, roughly 30% observed once, and the top ten hold roughly 13%. The CDR3 has 13 amino acids. Germline-derived CDR1 and CDR2 are SGHTA and FQGNSA. Trimming removed 2 bases from V and 6 bases from J, with 9 bases in between. The source material was PBMCs. The V and J genes are TRBV7-2 and TRBJ2-3, with D possibly being TRBD2 (6 bases). The sequence derives from a human donor in good health (CMV status not recorded). Some clones in this sample may be carry-over from other donors' samples. CDR3 residues: CASSLYGGDTQYF. The CDR3 DNA is TGTGCCAGCAGCTTATACGGGGGTGATACGCAGTATTTT.